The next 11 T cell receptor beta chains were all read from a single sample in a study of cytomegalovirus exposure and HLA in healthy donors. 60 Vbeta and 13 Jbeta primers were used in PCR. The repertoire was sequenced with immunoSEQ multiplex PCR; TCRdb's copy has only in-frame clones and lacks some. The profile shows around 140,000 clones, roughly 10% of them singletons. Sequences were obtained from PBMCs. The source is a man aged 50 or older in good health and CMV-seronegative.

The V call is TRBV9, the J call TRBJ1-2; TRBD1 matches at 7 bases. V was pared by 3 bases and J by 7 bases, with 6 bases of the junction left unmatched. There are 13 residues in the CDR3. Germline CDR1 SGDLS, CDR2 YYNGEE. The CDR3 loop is CASSARTGLGYTF. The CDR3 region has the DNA TGTGCCAGCAGCGCCCGGACAGGTCTTGGCTACACCTTC.

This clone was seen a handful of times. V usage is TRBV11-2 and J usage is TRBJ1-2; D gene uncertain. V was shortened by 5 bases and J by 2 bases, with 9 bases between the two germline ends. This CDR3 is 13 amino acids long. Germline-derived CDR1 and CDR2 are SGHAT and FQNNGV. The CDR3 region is CASSPPGNYGYTF. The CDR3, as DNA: TGTGCCAGCAGCCCCCCCGGGAACTATGGCTACACCTTC.

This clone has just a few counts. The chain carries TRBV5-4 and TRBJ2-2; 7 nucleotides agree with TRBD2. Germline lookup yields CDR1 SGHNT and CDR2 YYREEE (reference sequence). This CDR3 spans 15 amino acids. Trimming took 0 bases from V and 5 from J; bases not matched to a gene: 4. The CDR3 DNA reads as TGTGCCAGCAGCTTGGACGGGGGGTTGACCGGGGAGCTGTTTTTT. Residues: CASSLDGGLTGELFF.

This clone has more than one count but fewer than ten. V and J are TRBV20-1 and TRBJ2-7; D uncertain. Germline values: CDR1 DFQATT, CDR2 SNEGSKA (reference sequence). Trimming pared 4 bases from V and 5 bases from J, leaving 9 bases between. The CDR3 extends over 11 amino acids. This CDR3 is CSAKVHHEQYF. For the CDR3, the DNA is TGCAGTGCTAAAGTACACCACGAGCAGTACTTC.

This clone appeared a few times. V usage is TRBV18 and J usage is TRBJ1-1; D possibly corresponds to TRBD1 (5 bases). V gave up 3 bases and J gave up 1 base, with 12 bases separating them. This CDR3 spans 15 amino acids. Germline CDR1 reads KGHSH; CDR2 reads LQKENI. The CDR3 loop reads CASSPLDSANTEAFF. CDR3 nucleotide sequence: TGTGCCAGCTCACCCCTCGACAGCGCGAACACTGAAGCTTTCTTT.

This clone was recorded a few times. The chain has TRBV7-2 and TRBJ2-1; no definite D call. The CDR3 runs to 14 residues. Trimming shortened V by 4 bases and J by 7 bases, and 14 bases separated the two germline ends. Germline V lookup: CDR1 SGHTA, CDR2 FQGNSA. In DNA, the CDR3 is TGTGCCAGCAGCTCACAGCCCTTTATGAATGAGCAGTTCTTC. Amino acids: CASSSQPFMNEQFF.

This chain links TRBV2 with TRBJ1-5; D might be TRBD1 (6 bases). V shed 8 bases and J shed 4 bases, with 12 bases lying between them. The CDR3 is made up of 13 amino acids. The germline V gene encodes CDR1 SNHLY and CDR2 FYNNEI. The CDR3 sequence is CASVGQHNQPQHF. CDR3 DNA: TGTGCCAGCGTCGGACAGCATAATCAGCCCCAGCATTTT.

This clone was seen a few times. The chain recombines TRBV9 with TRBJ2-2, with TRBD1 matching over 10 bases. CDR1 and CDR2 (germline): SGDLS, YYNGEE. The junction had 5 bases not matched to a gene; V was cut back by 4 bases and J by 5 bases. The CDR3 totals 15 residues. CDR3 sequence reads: CASSSTGGSTGELFF. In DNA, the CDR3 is TGTGCCAGCAGCTCGACAGGGGGCTCGACCGGGGAGCTGTTTTTT.

The DNA for the CDR3 is TGTGCCAGCAGCTTCCAGGGGGTGATGAACACTGAAGCTTTCTTT. Its protein is CASSFQGVMNTEAFF. The genes are TRBV11-2 and TRBJ1-1, with 7 bases aligning to TRBD1. CDR1 is SGHAT, CDR2 FQNNGV, per germline. The CDR3 extends over 15 amino acids. J lost 0 bases, V lost 3 bases, and 4 bases had no gene match.

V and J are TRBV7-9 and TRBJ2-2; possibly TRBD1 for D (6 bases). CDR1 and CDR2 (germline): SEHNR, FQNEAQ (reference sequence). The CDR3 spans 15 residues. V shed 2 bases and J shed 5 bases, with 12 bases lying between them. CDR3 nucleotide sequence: TGTGCCAGCAGCTTACACTCAGGGGATACCGGGGAGCTGTTTTTT. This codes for CASSLHSGDTGELFF.

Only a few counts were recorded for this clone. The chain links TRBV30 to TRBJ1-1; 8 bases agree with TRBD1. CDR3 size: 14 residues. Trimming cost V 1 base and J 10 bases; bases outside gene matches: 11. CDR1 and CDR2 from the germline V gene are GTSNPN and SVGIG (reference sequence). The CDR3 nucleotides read TGTGCCTGGAGTGCCGGACAGGGTAACCTTGGAGCTTTCTTT. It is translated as CAWSAGQGNLGAFF.